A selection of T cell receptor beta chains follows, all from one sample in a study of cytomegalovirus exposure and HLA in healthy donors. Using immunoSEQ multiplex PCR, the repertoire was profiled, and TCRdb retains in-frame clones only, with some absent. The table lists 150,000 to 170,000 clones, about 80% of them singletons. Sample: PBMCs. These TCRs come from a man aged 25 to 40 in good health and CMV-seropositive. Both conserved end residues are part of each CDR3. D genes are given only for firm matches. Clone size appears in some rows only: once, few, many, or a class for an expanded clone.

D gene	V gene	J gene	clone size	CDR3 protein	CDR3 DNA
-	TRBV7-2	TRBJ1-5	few	CASSLVSGIRQPQHF	TGTGCCAGCAGCTTAGTGTCAGGGATTCGTCAGCCCCAGCATTTT
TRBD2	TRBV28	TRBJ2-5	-	CASSAPIAGGGETQYF	TGTGCCAGCAGTGCCCCGATAGCGGGAGGCGGTGAGACCCAGTACTTC
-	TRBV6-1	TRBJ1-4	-	CASSREGTTNEKLFF	TGTGCCAGCAGTAGGGAGGGGACAACTAATGAAAAACTGTTTTTT
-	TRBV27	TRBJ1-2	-	CASSGLYGLANYGYTF	TGTGCCAGCAGTGGTTTATACGGGTTAGCTAACTATGGCTACACCTTC
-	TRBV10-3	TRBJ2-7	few	CAGGKGPRNYEQYF	TGTGCCGGGGGGAAGGGACCCCGAAACTACGAGCAGTACTTC
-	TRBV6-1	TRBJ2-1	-	CASSETRDTSNEQFF	TGTGCCAGCAGTGAAACGAGGGACACTTCCAACGAGCAGTTCTTC
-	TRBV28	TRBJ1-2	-	CASSLGRDYGYTF	TGTGCCAGCAGTTTGGGCAGGGACTATGGCTACACCTTC
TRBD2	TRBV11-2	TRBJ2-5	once	CASSPVGLAEEETQYF	TGTGCCAGCAGCCCCGTGGGACTAGCGGAAGAAGAGACCCAGTACTTC
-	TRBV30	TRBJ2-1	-	CAWSHRGGGTYNEQFF	TGTGCCTGGAGCCACCGGGGCGGAGGGACCTACAATGAGCAGTTCTTC
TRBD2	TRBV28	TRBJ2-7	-	CASSFRSSGEPGGSYEQYF	TGTGCCAGCAGTTTTAGATCTAGCGGGGAACCCGGTGGTTCCTACGAGCAGTACTTC
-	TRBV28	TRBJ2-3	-	CASSPNVGDTQYF	TGTGCCAGCAGTCCTAACGTTGGAGATACGCAGTATTTT
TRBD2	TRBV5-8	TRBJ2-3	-	CASSLGTSGRADTQYF	TGTGCCAGCAGCCTCGGGACTAGCGGGAGGGCAGATACGCAGTATTTT
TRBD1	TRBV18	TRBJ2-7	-	CASSPGQGPYEQYF	TGTGCCAGCTCGCCGGGACAGGGTCCCTACGAGCAGTACTTC
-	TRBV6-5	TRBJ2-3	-	CASSYVSTDTQYF	TGTGCCAGCAGTTACGTAAGCACAGATACGCAGTATTTT
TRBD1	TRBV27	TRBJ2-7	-	CASSSRKAGQVYEQYF	TGTGCCAGCAGTTCCCGTAAGGCCGGACAGGTCTACGAGCAGTACTTC
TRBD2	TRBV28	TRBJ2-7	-	CASSQIAGAVYEQYF	TGTGCCAGCAGTCAAATAGCGGGAGCGGTCTACGAGCAGTACTTC
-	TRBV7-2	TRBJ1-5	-	CASSPAKDQPQHF	TGTGCCAGCAGCCCAGCGAAGGATCAGCCCCAGCATTTT
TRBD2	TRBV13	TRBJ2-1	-	CASSLVNGVAGLAGRNEQFF	TGTGCCAGCAGCTTAGTAAACGGGGTCGCGGGACTAGCGGGGCGGAATGAGCAGTTCTTC
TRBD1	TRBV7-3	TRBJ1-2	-	CASSVHGTGSGYTF	TGTGCCAGCAGCGTCCACGGGACAGGGAGTGGCTACACCTTC
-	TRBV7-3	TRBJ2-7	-	CASSLGGATSYEQYF	TGTGCCAGCAGCTTAGGGGGGGCCACCTCCTACGAGCAGTACTTC
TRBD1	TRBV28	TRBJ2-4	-	CASSLSRQGEAKNIQYF	TGTGCCAGCAGTTTATCTCGACAGGGAGAAGCCAAAAACATTCAGTACTTC
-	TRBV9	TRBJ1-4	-	CASSGAGVREKLFF	TGTGCCAGCAGCGGAGCGGGGGTTAGGGAAAAACTGTTTTTT
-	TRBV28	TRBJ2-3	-	CASSPGSQGRVDTQYF	TGTGCCAGCAGTCCCGGTTCCCAGGGGAGGGTGGATACGCAGTATTTT
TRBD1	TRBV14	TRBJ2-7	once	CASSQGGQGKYEQYF	TGTGCCAGCAGCCAGGGTGGACAGGGAAAATACGAGCAGTACTTC
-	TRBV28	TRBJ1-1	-	CASSSQMNTEAFF	TGTGCCAGCAGTTCACAGATGAACACTGAAGCTTTCTTT
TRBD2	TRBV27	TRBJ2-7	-	CASSPSSGRAYEQYF	TGTGCCAGCAGTCCATCTAGCGGGAGGGCCTACGAGCAGTACTTC
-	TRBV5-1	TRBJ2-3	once	CASSLAAGANTQYF	TGCGCCAGCAGCTTGGCCGCTGGGGCCAATACGCAGTATTTT
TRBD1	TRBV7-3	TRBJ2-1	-	CASSFMGTGSNEQFF	TGTGCCAGCAGCTTCATGGGGACAGGCTCGAATGAGCAGTTCTTC
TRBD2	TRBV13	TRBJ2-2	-	CASSLGSPGGDTGELFF	TGTGCCAGCAGCTTAGGCTCGCCGGGAGGTGACACCGGGGAGCTGTTTTTT
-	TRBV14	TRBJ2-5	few	CASSLVGRARQETQYF	TGTGCCAGCAGCCTCGTGGGCAGGGCCCGCCAAGAGACCCAGTACTTC
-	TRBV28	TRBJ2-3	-	CASNSIEDTQYF	TGTGCCAGCAATAGTATCGAGGATACGCAGTATTTT
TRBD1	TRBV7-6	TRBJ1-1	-	CASSLAQGQGLTKAFF	TGTGCCAGCAGCTTAGCCCAAGGACAGGGACTAACAAAAGCTTTCTTT
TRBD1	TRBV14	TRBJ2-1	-	CASSQSGGSVYNEQFF	TGTGCCAGCAGCCAATCAGGGGGATCTGTCTACAATGAGCAGTTCTTC
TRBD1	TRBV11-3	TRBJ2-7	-	CASSNGQGEQYF	TGTGCCAGCAGCAATGGACAGGGCGAGCAGTACTTC
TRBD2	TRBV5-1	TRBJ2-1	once	CASSPSGSTSNEQFF	TGCGCCAGCAGCCCTAGCGGGAGTACTTCTAATGAGCAGTTCTTC
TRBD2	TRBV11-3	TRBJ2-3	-	CASSKTSGRNTDTQYF	TGTGCCAGCAGCAAAACTAGCGGGAGGAACACAGATACGCAGTATTTT
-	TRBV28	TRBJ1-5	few	CASKQDSNQPQHF	TGTGCCAGCAAACAGGATAGCAATCAGCCCCAGCATTTT
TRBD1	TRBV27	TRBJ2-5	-	CASSFGQGEGETQYF	TGTGCCAGCAGTTTCGGACAGGGTGAGGGAGAGACCCAGTACTTC
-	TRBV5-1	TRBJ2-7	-	CASSLGPIESGYEQYF	TGCGCCAGCAGCTTGGGGCCGATTGAATCGGGCTACGAGCAGTACTTC
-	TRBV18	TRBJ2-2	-	CASSPLRRNTGELFF	TGTGCCAGCTCACCATTAAGGAGAAACACCGGGGAGCTGTTTTTT
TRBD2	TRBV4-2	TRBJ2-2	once	CASSQASRGRASGELFF	TGTGCCAGCAGCCAAGCTTCGCGCGGGAGGGCCTCCGGGGAGCTGTTTTTT
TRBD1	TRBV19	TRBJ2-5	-	CASRPAGTGEETQYF	TGTGCCAGTAGGCCGGCAGGGACAGGGGAAGAGACCCAGTACTTC
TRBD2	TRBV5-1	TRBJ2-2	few	CASSPWTSGKRRDTGELFF	TGCGCCAGCAGCCCGTGGACTAGCGGGAAGCGACGGGACACCGGGGAGCTGTTTTTT
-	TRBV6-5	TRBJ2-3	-	CASSSGEATQYF	TGTGCCAGCAGCTCGGGGGAGGCTACGCAGTATTTT
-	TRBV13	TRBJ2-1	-	CASSLQGLSYNEQFF	TGTGCCAGCAGCTTACAGGGATTGTCCTACAATGAGCAGTTCTTC
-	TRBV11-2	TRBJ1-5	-	CASSLDTGIAQHF	TGTGCCAGCAGCTTAGATACGGGGATAGCCCAGCATTTT
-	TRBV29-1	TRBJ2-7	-	CSVELDSLAYEQYF	TGCAGCGTTGAATTGGACAGCTTAGCCTACGAGCAGTACTTC
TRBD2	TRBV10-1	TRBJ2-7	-	CASIGAGAGYEQYF	TGCGCCAGCATTGGGGCGGGAGCGGGCTACGAGCAGTACTTC
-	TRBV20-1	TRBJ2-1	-	CSARPSGEQFF	TGCAGTGCTAGACCATCCGGTGAGCAGTTCTTC
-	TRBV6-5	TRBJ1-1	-	CASSPRGFNTEAFF	TGTGCCAGCAGCCCCAGGGGCTTTAACACTGAAGCTTTCTTT
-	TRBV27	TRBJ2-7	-	CASIPRYEQYF	TGTGCCAGCATCCCCAGGTACGAGCAGTACTTC
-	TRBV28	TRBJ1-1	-	CASQSPGLWAEAFF	TGTGCCTCACAGTCCCCGGGACTGTGGGCAGAAGCTTTCTTT
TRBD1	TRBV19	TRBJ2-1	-	CASSPQGTGDAYNEQFF	TGTGCCAGTAGCCCCCAAGGGACAGGGGATGCCTACAATGAGCAGTTCTTC
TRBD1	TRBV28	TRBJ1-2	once	CASRPPGQRTHYGYTF	TGTGCCAGCAGACCCCCGGGACAGCGAACGCACTATGGCTACACCTTC
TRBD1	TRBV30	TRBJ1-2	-	CAWSLGRGQGYGYTF	TGTGCCTGGAGTCTCGGGAGGGGGCAGGGCTATGGCTACACCTTC